One sample yielded the 25 T cell receptor beta chains listed below, sequenced in a study of shared T cell receptors in the human thymus. TCRdb keeps only in-frame clones here, not all; method: immunoSEQ multiplex PCR. Found here are 630,000 or so clones, around 87% of them singletons; the top ten hold roughly 0.0086%. The sample was also reused in another study, on human thymus T cells.

The sequencing sample was made of thymocytes. Receptors were obtained from a boy under two years old with a congenital heart defect.

This clone was recorded only once. CDR3 nucleotide sequence: TGTGCCAGCAGCTTTGGGGGGGCGGTCTACGAGCAGTACTTC. It codes for CASSFGGAVYEQYF. The V gene is TRBV5-6, the J gene TRBJ2-7; D is perhaps TRBD2 (7 bases). The CDR3 extends over 14 amino acids. CDR1 and CDR2 from the germline V gene are SGHDT and YYEEEE. Deletions cut 2 bases from V and 3 bases from J, with 12 bases between.

This sequence joins TRBV4-3 and TRBJ2-3; TRBD2 matches at 10 bases. Unmatched junction bases numbered 20, after V lost 4 bases and J lost 1 base. The length of the CDR3 is 21 residues. Germline lookup yields CDR1 LGHNA and CDR2 YSLEER. This CDR3 reads CASSPRGGLAGADRRTDTQYF. CDR3 nucleotides: TGCGCCAGCAGCCCTCGAGGGGGGCTAGCGGGGGCAGACCGTCGCACAGATACGCAGTATTTT.

V is TRBV14 and J is TRBJ1-1, with a weak D call TRBD1 (6 bases). V was pared by 1 base and J by 4 bases, with 13 bases between. Germline V gene data show CDR1 as SGHDN and CDR2 as FVKESK. This CDR3 comprises 15 residues. CDR3 in DNA: TGTGCCAGCAGCCAAGCCCGGGGGGCCGGCACTGAAGCTTTCTTT. This sequence encodes CASSQARGAGTEAFF.

This clone was detected once. The sample contains more than one DNA sequence encoding this CDR3. This chain links TRBV5-1 with TRBJ2-3; 11 positions match TRBD2. Germline loops: CDR1 SGHRS, CDR2 YFSETQ. This CDR3 is built from 15 residues. Trimming took 3 bases from V and 2 from J; bases not matched to a gene: 2. The CDR3 reads CASSSGLADTDTQYF. Written as DNA, the CDR3 is TGCGCCAGCAGCTCGGGACTAGCGGACACAGATACGCAGTATTTT.

The chain couples TRBV14 to TRBJ1-1; D gene ambiguous. Trimming shortened V by 1 base and J by 4 bases, and 16 bases separated the two germline ends. Germline V gene lookup returns CDR1 SGHDN and CDR2 FVKESK. The CDR3 covers 16 residues. The CDR3 reads CASSQVSEGRGTEAFF. The CDR3 DNA sequence: TGTGCCAGCAGCCAAGTTTCTGAAGGGCGGGGCACTGAAGCTTTCTTT.

The V call is TRBV11-2, the J call TRBJ1-4; 8 nucleotides line up with TRBD1. Trimming removed 1 base from V and 2 bases from J; junction bases left unmatched: 6. Per germline, CDR1 SGHAT and CDR2 FQNNGV. The CDR3 is made up of 17 amino acids. The CDR3 region has the DNA TGTGCCAGCAGCTTAGGGGCAGGGGGCTTCACTAATGAAAAACTGTTTTTT. Residues: CASSLGAGGFTNEKLFF. The complete variable domain, with remaining parts taken from reference TRBV11-2 and TRBJ1-4, reads EAGVAQSPRYKIIEKRQSVAFWCNPISGHATLYWYQQILGQGPKLLIQFQNNGVVDDSQLPKDRFSAERLKGVDSTLKIQPAKLEDSAVYLCASSLGAGGFTNEKLFFGSGTQLSVL.

This clone was found once. V gene TRBV25-1 combines with J gene TRBJ1-1, with TRBD1 identical over 7 bases. The V segment lost 5 bases and the J segment 1 base; nucleotides outside the gene matches: 16. The length of the CDR3 is 18 residues. Germline CDR1 and CDR2: MGHDK and SYGVNS. Here the CDR3 DNA reads TGTGCCAGCAGTCCTCCAGGAGAGGGGGCCTTTACGAACACTGAAGCTTTCTTT. Translation: CASSPPGEGAFTNTEAFF.

The chain uses TRBV11-2 and TRBJ1-6, with 7 positions matching TRBD1. The CDR3 is 13 residues long. V lost 6 bases to trimming and J lost 9 bases; unmatched junction nucleotides: 5. Germline V lookup: CDR1 SGHAT, CDR2 FQNNGV. The CDR3: CASRDRVGSPLHF. The CDR3 bases are TGTGCCAGCAGAGACAGGGTTGGTTCACCCCTCCACTTT.

V is TRBV7-9 and J is TRBJ2-3, with 12 bases fitting TRBD2. Germline V lookup: CDR1 SEHNR, CDR2 FQNEAQ (reference sequence). V shed 6 bases, J shed 7 bases, and the junction held 8 bases outside the gene matches. The CDR3 contains 15 residues. CDR3 sequence (DNA): TGTGCCAGCAGAAGCACTAGCGGGAGGAGGTATACGCAGTATTTT. Encoded protein: CASRSTSGRRYTQYF.

This clone was seen once. V and J are TRBV2 and TRBJ1-2; possible D gene TRBD1, 5 bases. Trimming pared 2 bases from V and 7 bases from J, leaving 17 bases between. Germline V gene lookup returns CDR1 SNHLY and CDR2 FYNNEI. The CDR3 has 15 residues. The CDR3 DNA is TGTGCCAGCAGTGAAAGGTCGTCCAGGGAACGTGGCTACACCTTC. Translation: CASSERSSRERGYTF.

V is TRBV10-3 and J is TRBJ2-7; no definite D call. Germline V gives CDR1 ENHRY, CDR2 SYGVKD. CDR3 length: 11 residues. The V and J ends lost 8 bases and 1 base respectively, with 6 bases between them. CDR3 DNA sequence: TGTGCCATCGGTACATCCTACGAGCAGTACTTC. Its translation is CAIGTSYEQYF.

The J gene is TRBJ1-4, the V gene TRBV19; 8 bases fit TRBD1. The CDR3 covers 19 residues. The J segment lost 4 bases and the V segment lost 3 bases, leaving 16 bases of the junction unmatched. Germline V gene lookup returns CDR1 LNHDA and CDR2 SQIVND (reference sequence). The CDR3 sequence is CASSMTSQGADPFNEKLFF. The CDR3 coding sequence is TGTGCCAGTAGTATGACAAGCCAGGGGGCTGATCCCTTTAATGAAAAACTGTTTTTT.

The chain recombines TRBV4-1 with TRBJ1-6; D gene unclear. Trimming removed 0 bases at V and 15 bases at J, with 12 bases between. The CDR3 has 13 residues. Per germline, CDR1 MGHRA and CDR2 YSYEKL. CDR3 amino acids: CASSQDMFLRLHF. CDR3 sequence (DNA): TGCGCCAGCAGCCAAGATATGTTTCTTCGCCTCCACTTT.

The sample holds one count of this clone. The chain carries TRBV7-6 and TRBJ2-5; 7 bases fit TRBD1. Losses at the gene ends were 5 bases for V and 2 bases for J; bases not matched to a gene: 8. Germline values: CDR1 SGHVS, CDR2 FNYEAQ. The CDR3 loop spans 15 amino acids. CDR3 nucleotide sequence: TGTGCCAGCAGCCAAGGGACAGATATACAAGAGACCCAGTACTTC. It specifies CASSQGTDIQETQYF.

The chain combines TRBV28 with TRBJ2-7; weak D call: TRBD2 (6 bases). CDR3 length equals 13 residues. Trimming took 2 bases from V and 3 from J, leaving 8 bases between them. The germline CDR1 and CDR2 sequences are MDHEN and SYDVKM. As DNA, the CDR3 is TGTGCCAGCAGTTTACAGCGGGTCTACGAGCAGTACTTC. Its protein product is CASSLQRVYEQYF.

The CDR3 DNA reads TGTGCCTGGAGTGTGGCGGGAGGGCCATCCTACAATGAGCAGTTCTTC. Protein product: CAWSVAGGPSYNEQFF. The rearrangement uses TRBV30 and TRBJ2-1; 9 positions agree with TRBD2. Germline assignment: CDR1 GTSNPN and CDR2 SVGIG (reference sequence). V dropped 0 bases and J dropped 1; count of bases not matched to a gene: 4. This CDR3 comprises 16 residues.

The rearrangement joins TRBV6-1 to TRBJ1-6; 12 bases agree with TRBD1. Trimming at V came to 2 bases and at J to 10 bases, leaving 9 bases not matched to a gene. Germline V gives CDR1 MNHNS, CDR2 SASEGT. The length of the CDR3 is 17 residues. The CDR3, as DNA: TGTGCCAGCAGTGAACCCGGGACAGGGGGCGCTGGGTCACCCCTCCACTTT. Its protein is CASSEPGTGGAGSPLHF.

The J gene is TRBJ2-1, the V gene TRBV5-8; 11 nucleotides agree with TRBD2. Losses at the gene ends were 4 bases for V and 8 bases for J; bases not matched to a gene: 14. Germline loops: CDR1 SGHTS, CDR2 YDEGEE. This CDR3 is built from 17 residues. CDR3: CASSRTPSGRTVDEQFF. As DNA, the CDR3 is TGTGCCAGCAGCCGGACGCCTAGCGGGAGGACTGTGGATGAGCAGTTCTTC.

The CDR3 nucleotides are TGTGCCACCAAACACTACGAGCAGTACTTC. Protein: CATKHYEQYF. The V and J genes are TRBV6-1 and TRBJ2-7; D is uncertain. CDR3 length: 10 residues. The V gene's germline CDR1 is MNHNS and CDR2 SASEGT. Trimming took 10 bases from V and 3 from J, leaving 7 bases between them.

This clone came up once. This sequence joins TRBV5-4 and TRBJ1-1, with 7 nucleotides matching TRBD1. In germline, CDR1 is SGHNT, CDR2 YYREEE (reference sequence). The V gene end was trimmed by 1 base and the J gene end by 4 bases; junction bases not matched to a gene: 19. The CDR3 consists of 19 residues. This CDR3 is CASSLMYPVAKQGFTEAFF. The CDR3 DNA sequence: TGTGCCAGCAGCTTGATGTACCCTGTAGCCAAACAGGGGTTCACTGAAGCTTTCTTT. Using reference TRBV5-4 and TRBJ1-1 for the parts outside the CDR3, the full variable domain is ETGVTQSPTHLIKTRGQQVTLRCSSQSGHNTVSWYQQALGQGPQFIFQYYREEENGRGNFPPRFSGLQFPNYSSELNVNALELDDSALYLCASSLMYPVAKQGFTEAFFGQGTRLTVV.

This rearrangement joins TRBV28 to TRBJ2-7; the match to TRBD2 covers 8 bases. The CDR3 covers 13 residues. Germline CDR1 and CDR2: MDHEN and SYDVKM. J lost 4 bases, V lost 8 bases, and 7 bases had no gene match. The CDR3 DNA reads as TGTGCCAGCCTTCGGGGGGGCGGGTACGAGCAGTACTTC. It encodes CASLRGGGYEQYF.

The chain recombines TRBV7-8 with TRBJ2-3; D is unclear. In germline, CDR1 is SGHVS, CDR2 FQNEAQ. Trimming cost V 7 bases and J 5 bases, with 10 bases left between them. The CDR3 has 12 amino acids. CDR3: CASMGPEDTQYF. CDR3 DNA sequence: TGTGCCAGCATGGGCCCCGAAGATACGCAGTATTTT.

The chain has TRBV11-2 and TRBJ2-3; 8 nucleotides line up with TRBD1. Germline V gene data show CDR1 as SGHAT and CDR2 as FQNNGV. V dropped 7 bases and J dropped 5; count of bases not matched to a gene: 11. The CDR3 spans 15 residues. CDR3 sequence reads: CASKPGQERGDTQYF. The DNA for the CDR3 is TGTGCCAGCAAACCGGGACAGGAAAGAGGAGATACGCAGTATTTT. The complete variable domain, with remaining parts taken from reference TRBV11-2 and TRBJ2-3, reads EAGVAQSPRYKIIEKRQSVAFWCNPISGHATLYWYQQILGQGPKLLIQFQNNGVVDDSQLPKDRFSAERLKGVDSTLKIQPAKLEDSAVYLCASKPGQERGDTQYFGPGTRLTVL.

Details on this clone: Because it lacks the conserved phenylalanine or tryptophan at the end, this CDR3 is likely a read error. The DNA is omitted, as the CDR3 cannot be located on it reliably, and the CDR3 follows TCRdb's listing. This chain joins TRBV28 and TRBJ2-6; the table calls TRBD2, which could not be checked here. The CDR3 totals 9 residues, both ends included. Looked up from germline, CDR1 is MDHEN and CDR2 is SYDVKM. CDR3: CASRTSGPL.

V is TRBV27 and J is TRBJ2-7; 7 bases line up with TRBD1. J lost 5 bases, V lost 7 bases, and 11 bases had no gene match. Germline CDR1 MNHEY, CDR2 SMNVEV (reference sequence). The CDR3 totals 14 residues. The CDR3 nucleotides are TGTGCCAGCATGGATACAGGGGTGGATCACGAGCAGTACTTC. It codes for CASMDTGVDHEQYF.